Sequencing of this T cell receptor (beta chain) was carried out in a study of blood T cell repertoires in COVID-19. Study-wide context: Acute and convalescent COVID-19 specimens originated in the United States, Italy and Spain. T cells, B-cell-depleted T cells, or PBMCs supplied cDNA or gDNA.

In the original workflow: Amplification of reference gene primers provided the estimated nucleated cell counts. The data were produced by immunoSEQ multiplex PCR, yet TCRdb's version contains in-frame clones alone and is incomplete. The V and J calls and clone size come from that table; D and trimming were worked out from the DNA. The table lists about 400,000 clones, approximately 88% of them singletons. Germline V lookup: CDR1 SGHVS, CDR2 FNYEAQ. The CDR3 length is 15 residues. V lost 5 bases to trimming and J lost 1 base, with 11 bases between them. Participants' own reports of clinical history determined their cohort assignment.

The genes are TRBV7-6 and TRBJ2-2, with D perhaps matching TRBD2 (5 bases). Sample: PBMCs or T cells enriched from blood (not recorded which). The receptor was isolated from a woman in her 40s with acute COVID-19. The CDR3 spells CASSKERRNTGELFF. CDR3 nucleotides: TGTGCCAGCAGCAAAGAGCGGAGGAACACCGGGGAGCTGTTTTTT.